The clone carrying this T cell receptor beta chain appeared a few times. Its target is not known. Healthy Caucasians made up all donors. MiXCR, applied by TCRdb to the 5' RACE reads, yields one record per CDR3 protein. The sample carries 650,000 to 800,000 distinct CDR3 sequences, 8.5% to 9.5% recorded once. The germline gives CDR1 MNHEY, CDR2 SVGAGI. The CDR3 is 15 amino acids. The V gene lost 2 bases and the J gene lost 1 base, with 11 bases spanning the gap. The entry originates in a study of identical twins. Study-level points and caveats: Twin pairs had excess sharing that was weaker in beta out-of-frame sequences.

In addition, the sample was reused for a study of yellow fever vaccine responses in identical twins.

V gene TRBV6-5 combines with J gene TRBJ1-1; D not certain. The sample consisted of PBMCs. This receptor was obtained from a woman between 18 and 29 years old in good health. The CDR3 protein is CASSYAEGPNTEAFF. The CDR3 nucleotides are TGTGCCAGCAGTTACGCGGAGGGTCCGAACACTGAAGCTTTCTTT.